The 19 T cell receptor beta chains below were found in one sample sequenced in a study of cytomegalovirus exposure and HLA in healthy donors. With 60 Vbeta and 13 Jbeta primers, the PCR was carried out. Generated by immunoSEQ multiplex PCR, the TCRdb table keeps only in-frame clones and is missing some. This table holds about 120,000 clones, about three quarters found once. The sequencing sample was made of PBMCs. The source is a woman in her twenties or thirties in good health and CMV-seropositive.

A single count supports this clone. The chain combines TRBV29-1 with TRBJ2-5, with a possible D match to TRBD1 (6 bases). The end of the DNA is better explained by TRBJ2-7, so the J call may be wrong. Looked up from germline, CDR1 is SQVTM and CDR2 is ANQGSEA. The CDR3 totals 13 residues. The chain's CDR3 is CSVGGGGEYEQYF. The CDR3 DNA reads as TGCAGCGTAGGTGGGGGCGGAGAATACGAGCAGTACTTC.

This chain uses TRBV7-3 with TRBJ2-2; TRBD1 matches at 10 bases. This CDR3 spans 15 amino acids. The ends lost 6 bases at V and 4 bases at J; junction bases unmatched: 5. Looked up from germline, CDR1 is SGHTA and CDR2 is FQGTGA. CDR3 in amino acids: CASSPTGGFTGELFF. The CDR3 coding sequence is TGTGCCAGCAGTCCGACAGGGGGCTTCACCGGGGAGCTGTTTTTT. Combining the CDR3 with reference TRBV7-3 and TRBJ2-2 gives the whole variable domain GAGVSQTPSNKVTEKGKYVELRCDPISGHTALYWYRQSLGQGPEFLIYFQGTGAADDSGLPNDRFFAVRPEGSVSTLKIQRTERGDSAVYLCASSPTGGFTGELFFGEGSRLTVL.

This chain connects TRBV7-2 to TRBJ2-1; D is possibly TRBD2 (5 bases). The V and J ends lost 5 bases and 0 bases respectively, with 14 bases between them. The germline CDR1 and CDR2 sequences are SGHTA and FQGNSA. CDR3 length: 16 residues. The CDR3 nucleotides read TGTGCCAGCAGCCCCCACTCGGGGAGCTCCTACAATGAGCAGTTCTTC. As protein: CASSPHSGSSYNEQFF.

The chain joins TRBV28 to TRBJ1-5; 11 nucleotides line up with TRBD1. The length of the CDR3 is 16 residues. Germline V gene data show CDR1 as MDHEN and CDR2 as SYDVKM. The junction had 11 bases not matched to a gene; V was cut back by 7 bases and J by 6 bases. In nucleotides, the CDR3 is TGTGCCAGCACCATACCGGGACAGGGGGTAGGTCAGCCCCAGCATTTT. Translating it yields CASTIPGQGVGQPQHF.

This clone was counted a few times. V gene TRBV7-9 combines with J gene TRBJ2-4; tentatively, D is TRBD2 (5 bases). Germline V lookup: CDR1 SEHNR, CDR2 FQNEAQ (reference sequence). The CDR3 extends over 15 amino acids. V lost 5 bases and J lost 6, with 17 bases in between. The CDR3, as DNA: TGTGCCAGCAGCCCCCCATTCCGCGAGGGAAACATTCAGTACTTC. It yields the protein CASSPPFREGNIQYF.

This clone came up a few times. The chain recombines TRBV5-6 with TRBJ1-2, with a possible D match to TRBD1 (6 bases). The length of the CDR3 is 15 residues. V was cut by 4 bases and J by 4 bases, with 17 bases left in between. Germline values: CDR1 SGHDT, CDR2 YYEEEE. The CDR3 nucleotides are TGTGCCAGCAGCCCGCCTGGCCCAGGGGCCTATGGCTACACCTTC. Its protein product is CASSPPGPGAYGYTF.

This chain links TRBV7-2 with TRBJ1-2, with 7 bases lining up with TRBD1. Germline CDR1 reads SGHTA; CDR2 reads FQGNSA. V was clipped by 3 bases and J by 5 bases; unmatched bases: 9. This CDR3 is built from 15 residues. In nucleotides, the CDR3 is TGTGCCAGCAGCTTCGTCACAGGGGTCGGGTATGGCTACACCTTC. As protein: CASSFVTGVGYGYTF.

The V and J genes are TRBV2 and TRBJ2-3; weak D call: TRBD2 (5 bases). Trimming pared 8 bases from V and 5 bases from J, leaving 20 bases between. Germline-derived CDR1 and CDR2 are SNHLY and FYNNEI. The CDR3 spans 15 residues. CDR3 DNA: TGTGCCAGCTACGAAACGCCCGGGGATGGAGATACGCAGTATTTT. Its translation: CASYETPGDGDTQYF.

The chain couples TRBV14 to TRBJ2-7; D not certain. From germline, CDR1 is SGHDN and CDR2 FVKESK. CDR3 size: 13 residues. V lost 6 bases and J 0 bases, leaving 9 bases between the germline ends. The DNA of the CDR3 is TGTGCCAGCAGGCCTAGTTACTCCTACGAGCAGTACTTC. Translating gives CASRPSYSYEQYF.

The rearrangement joins TRBV28 to TRBJ2-7, with D perhaps matching TRBD2 (5 bases). V gave up 6 bases and J gave up 4 bases, with 19 bases separating them. The CDR3 sequence is 15 residues long. CDR1 is MDHEN and CDR2 is SYDVKM in the germline V gene. The CDR3 DNA follows: TGTGCCAGCAGCCAAGGAGGCAGTGAATCATACGAGCAGTACTTC. Its protein is CASSQGGSESYEQYF.

The chain employs TRBV29-1 and TRBJ2-1; 8 bases are shared with TRBD2. Germline CDR1 SQVTM, CDR2 ANQGSEA. CDR3 length: 13 residues. The V and J ends lost 8 bases and 6 bases, in that order; junction bases with no gene match: 9. The CDR3 here is CSSRGASFNEQFF. The CDR3 DNA is TGCAGCTCGCGGGGGGCCTCTTTCAATGAGCAGTTCTTC.

The chain employs TRBV9 and TRBJ2-3, with D unresolved. Trimming stripped 0 bases from V and 0 bases from J, with 11 bases between. Germline V gene data show CDR1 as SGDLS and CDR2 as YYNGEE. The CDR3 contains 16 residues. The chain's CDR3 is CASSVGISPSTDTQYF. In nucleotides, the CDR3 is TGTGCCAGCAGCGTAGGGATTAGCCCTAGCACAGATACGCAGTATTTT.

The J gene is TRBJ2-7, the V gene TRBV6-1; D is possibly TRBD2 (5 bases). The CDR3 length is 13 residues. V gave up 4 bases and J gave up 7 bases, with 14 bases separating them. CDR1 MNHNS and CDR2 SASEGT come from the germline V gene. As DNA, the CDR3 is TGTGCCAGCAGTGCCAAAGCTAGCTTGGAGCAGTACTTC. It translates to CASSAKASLEQYF.

V and J are TRBV19 and TRBJ2-1; 7 bases agree with TRBD1. There are 13 residues in the CDR3. Germline assignment: CDR1 LNHDA and CDR2 SQIVND (reference sequence). The trim removed 5 bases at V and 8 bases at J, leaving 6 bases unmatched. CDR3 in amino acids: CASSWQGVDEQFF. CDR3 nucleotides: TGTGCCAGTAGTTGGCAGGGGGTCGATGAGCAGTTCTTC.

The V gene is TRBV7-9, the J gene TRBJ2-3; 9 bases match TRBD2. The CDR3 is 16 residues long. V lost 1 base to trimming and J lost 2 bases; unmatched junction nucleotides: 4. Looked up from germline, CDR1 is SEHNR and CDR2 is FQNEAQ (reference sequence). The CDR3 DNA follows: TGTGCCAGCAGCTTAGGAAGCGGGGGGAACACAGATACGCAGTATTTT. Its translation: CASSLGSGGNTDTQYF. Full variable domain (remainder filled in from reference TRBV7-9 and TRBJ2-3): DTGVSQNPRHKITKRGQNVTFRCDPISEHNRLYWYRQTLGQGPEFLTYFQNEAQLEKSRLLSDRFSAERPKGSFSTLEIQRTEQGDSAMYLCASSLGSGGNTDTQYFGPGTRLTVL.

Remarks on this clone: Germline and junction disagree at one end, which may indicate a read error. This sequence joins TRBV5-1 and TRBJ1-1; perhaps TRBD1 as D (5 bases). Germline V gene data show CDR1 as SGHRS and CDR2 as YFSETQ. The CDR3 is 14 amino acids. The CDR3 sequence is CASSFLYGGTEAFF. For the CDR3, the DNA is TGTGCCAGCAGCTTTCTCTACGGGGGCACTGAAGCTTTCTTT.

Only a few counts were recorded for this clone. The J gene is TRBJ2-2, the V gene TRBV7-9; weak D call: TRBD2 (6 bases). The CDR3 is 14 residues long. The V end lost 4 bases, the J end lost 4 bases, and 10 bases lay between the germline ends. Germline assignment: CDR1 SEHNR and CDR2 FQNEAQ (reference sequence). CDR3 bases: TGTGCCAGCAGCTCGGGACTTTCCACCGGGGAGCTGTTTTTT. Translated: CASSSGLSTGELFF.

V usage is TRBV5-4 and J usage is TRBJ2-5; 14 nucleotides match TRBD2. V was pared by 4 bases and J by 9 bases, with 5 bases of the junction left unmatched. CDR3 length equals 14 residues. The germline V gene has CDR1 SGHNT and CDR2 YYREEE (reference sequence). CDR3 DNA sequence: TGTGCCAGCAGCCCGGGACTAGCGGGGGAGGCCCAGTACTTC. Translation: CASSPGLAGEAQYF.

The rearrangement uses TRBV21-1 and TRBJ1-4; the table's D call, TRBD1, was not checked against the DNA. TRBV21-1 is a listed pseudogene. The CDR3 has 15 amino acids. The CDR3 spells CASSRTGNGNEKLFF. DNA for the CDR3: TGTGCCAGCAGCAGGACAGGGAATGGAAATGAAAAACTGTTTTTT.